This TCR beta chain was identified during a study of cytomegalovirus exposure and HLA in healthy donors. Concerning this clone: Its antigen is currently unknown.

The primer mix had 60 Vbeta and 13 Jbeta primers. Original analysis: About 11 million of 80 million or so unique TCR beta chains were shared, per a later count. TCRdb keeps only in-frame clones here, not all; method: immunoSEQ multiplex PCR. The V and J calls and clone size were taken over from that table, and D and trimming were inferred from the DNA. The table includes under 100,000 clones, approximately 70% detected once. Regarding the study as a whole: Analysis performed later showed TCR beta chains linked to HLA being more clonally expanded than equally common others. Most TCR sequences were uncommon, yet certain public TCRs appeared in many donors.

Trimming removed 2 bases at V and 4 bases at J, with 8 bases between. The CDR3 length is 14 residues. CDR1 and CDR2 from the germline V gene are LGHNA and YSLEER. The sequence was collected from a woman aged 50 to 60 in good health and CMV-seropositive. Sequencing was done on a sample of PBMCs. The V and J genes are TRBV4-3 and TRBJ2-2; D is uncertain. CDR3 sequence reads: CASSQPLSTGELFF. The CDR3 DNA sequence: TGCGCCAGCAGCCAACCACTCTCCACCGGGGAGCTGTTTTTT.